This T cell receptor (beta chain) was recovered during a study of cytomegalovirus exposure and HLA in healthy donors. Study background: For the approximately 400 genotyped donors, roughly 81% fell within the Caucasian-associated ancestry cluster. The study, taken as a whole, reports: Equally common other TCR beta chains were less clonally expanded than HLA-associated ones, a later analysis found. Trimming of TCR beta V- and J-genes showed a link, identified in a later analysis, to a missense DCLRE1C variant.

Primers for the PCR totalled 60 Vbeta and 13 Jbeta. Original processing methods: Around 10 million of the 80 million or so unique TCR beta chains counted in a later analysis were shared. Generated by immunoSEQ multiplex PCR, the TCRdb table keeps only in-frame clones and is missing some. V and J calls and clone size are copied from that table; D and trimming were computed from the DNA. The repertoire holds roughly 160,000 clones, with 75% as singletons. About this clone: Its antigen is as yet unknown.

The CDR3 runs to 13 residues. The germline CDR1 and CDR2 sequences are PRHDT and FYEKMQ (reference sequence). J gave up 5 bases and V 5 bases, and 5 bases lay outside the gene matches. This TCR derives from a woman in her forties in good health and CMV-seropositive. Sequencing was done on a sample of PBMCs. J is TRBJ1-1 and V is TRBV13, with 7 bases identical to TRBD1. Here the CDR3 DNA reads TGTGCCAGCAGCCTCCGCAGGGGGACTGAAGCTTTCTTT. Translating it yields CASSLRRGTEAFF.